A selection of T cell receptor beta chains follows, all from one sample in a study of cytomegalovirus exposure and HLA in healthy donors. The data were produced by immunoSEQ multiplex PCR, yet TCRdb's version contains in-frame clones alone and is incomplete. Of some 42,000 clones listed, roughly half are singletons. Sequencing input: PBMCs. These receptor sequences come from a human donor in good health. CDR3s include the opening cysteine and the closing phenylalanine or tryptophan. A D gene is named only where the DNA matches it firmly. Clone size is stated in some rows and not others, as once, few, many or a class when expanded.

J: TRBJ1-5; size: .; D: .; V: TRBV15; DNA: TGTGCCACCAGCAGCGGGTCACCCAAAGGGAGCCAGCCCCAGCATTTT; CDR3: CATSSGSPKGSQPQHF
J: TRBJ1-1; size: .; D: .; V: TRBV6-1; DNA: TGTGCCAGCAGTGAGGTTAGAATCCGGGGAGCTTTCTTT; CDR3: CASSEVRIRGAFF
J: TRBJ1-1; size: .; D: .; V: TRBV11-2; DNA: TGTGCCAGCAGCTTAGAGGTCGGCGGGGGGGCTTTCTTT; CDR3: CASSLEVGGGAFF
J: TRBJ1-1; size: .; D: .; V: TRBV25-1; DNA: TGTGCCAGCAGTGAATCGTTGTCGGGTATGAGCACTGAAGCTTTCTTT; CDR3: CASSESLSGMSTEAFF
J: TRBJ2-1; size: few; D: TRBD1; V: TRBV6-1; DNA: TGTGCCAGCAGTGATCCGGGACAGGGGCCGCGGAATGAGCAGTTCTTC; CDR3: CASSDPGQGPRNEQFF
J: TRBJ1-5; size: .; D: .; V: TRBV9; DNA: TGTGCCAGCAGCGTTCCAAATCGGGGCAATCAGCCCCAGCATTTT; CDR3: CASSVPNRGNQPQHF
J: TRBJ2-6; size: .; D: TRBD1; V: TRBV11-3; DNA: TGTGCCAGCAGCTTCCGGGACAGGGGGCGCGAGGTTCCAGGGGCCAACGTCCTGACTTTC; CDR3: CASSFRDRGREVPGANVLTF
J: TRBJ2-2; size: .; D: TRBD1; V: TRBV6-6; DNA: TGTGCCAGCAGTTACGGGACAGGGAACACCGGGGAGCTGTTTTTT; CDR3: CASSYGTGNTGELFF
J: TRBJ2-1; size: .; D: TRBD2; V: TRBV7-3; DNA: TGTGCCAGCAGCGTGACGACTAGCGGGTCTGAGCAGTTCTTC; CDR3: CASSVTTSGSEQFF
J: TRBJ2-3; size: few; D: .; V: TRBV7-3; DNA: TGTGCCAGCAGCTCATTGAGGGGGAAGACAGATACGCAGTATTTT; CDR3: CASSSLRGKTDTQYF
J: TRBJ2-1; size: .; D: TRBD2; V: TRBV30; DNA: TGTGCCTGGAGACTAGCGAACAATGAGCAGTTCTTC; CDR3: CAWRLANNEQFF
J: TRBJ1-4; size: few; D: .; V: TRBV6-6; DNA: TGTGCCAGCAACTTAAATAATGAAAAACTGTTTTTT; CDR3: CASNLNNEKLFF
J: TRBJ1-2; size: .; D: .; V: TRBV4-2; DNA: TGTGCCAGCAGCCAAGATAAGGACGGCGGGTATGGCTACACCTTC; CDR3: CASSQDKDGGYGYTF
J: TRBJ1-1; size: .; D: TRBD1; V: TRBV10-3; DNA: TGTGCCATCAGTGCCCTACCCTCGACAGGGGTAAACACTGAAGCTTTCTTT; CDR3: CAISALPSTGVNTEAFF
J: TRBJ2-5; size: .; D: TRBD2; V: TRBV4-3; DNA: TGCGCCAGCAGCCAGGAGGATAGCGGGGGTCCCCAAGAGACCCAGTACTTC; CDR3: CASSQEDSGGPQETQYF
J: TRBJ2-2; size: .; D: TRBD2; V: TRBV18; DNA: TGTGCCAGCTCAGAAGGACTAGCGGGGACCGGGGAGCTGTTTTTT; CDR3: CASSEGLAGTGELFF
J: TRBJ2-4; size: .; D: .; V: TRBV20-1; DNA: TGCAGTGCTAATATCGTAAACATTCAGTACTTC; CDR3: CSANIVNIQYF
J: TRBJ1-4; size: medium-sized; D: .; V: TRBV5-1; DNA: TGCGCCAGCAGAAATAGGACCTTAGGGGGACCTAATGAAAAACTGTTTTTT; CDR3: CASRNRTLGGPNEKLFF
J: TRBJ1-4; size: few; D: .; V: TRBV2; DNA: TGTGCCAGCAGTGAAGGGTTAGCAACTAATGAAAAACTGTTTTTT; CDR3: CASSEGLATNEKLFF
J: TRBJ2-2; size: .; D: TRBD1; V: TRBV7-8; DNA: TGTGCCAGCAGCTCACGCACAGGGACAGCTACCGGGGAGCTGTTTTTT; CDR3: CASSSRTGTATGELFF
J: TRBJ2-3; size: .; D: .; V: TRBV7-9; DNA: TGTGCCAGCATCCAGTGGCTGAGGGGGACAGATACGCAGTATTTT; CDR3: CASIQWLRGTDTQYF
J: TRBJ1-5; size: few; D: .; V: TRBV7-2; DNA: TGTGCCAGCAGCTTAATGCCAGGTAATCAGCCCCAGCATTTT; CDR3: CASSLMPGNQPQHF
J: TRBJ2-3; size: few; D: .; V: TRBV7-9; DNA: TGTGCCAGCAGCTTATACACAGATACGCAGTATTTT; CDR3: CASSLYTDTQYF
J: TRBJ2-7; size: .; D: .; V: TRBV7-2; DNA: TGTGCCAGCAGCGCCCCAAAAATTAGGGGCGGGGTGTTTTACGAGCAGTACTTC; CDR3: CASSAPKIRGGVFYEQYF
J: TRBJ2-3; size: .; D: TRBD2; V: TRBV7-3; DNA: TGTGCCAGCAGCCTGACTAGCGGGGGCAGCCCGAGCACAGATACGCAGTATTTT; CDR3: CASSLTSGGSPSTDTQYF
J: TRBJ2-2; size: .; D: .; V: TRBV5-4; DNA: TGTGCCAGCAGTCGCGACACCGGGGAGCTGTTTTTT; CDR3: CASSRDTGELFF
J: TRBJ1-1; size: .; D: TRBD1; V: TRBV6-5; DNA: TGTGCCAGCAGCCTATTAACAGGGGGCACTGAAGCTTTCTTT; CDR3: CASSLLTGGTEAFF
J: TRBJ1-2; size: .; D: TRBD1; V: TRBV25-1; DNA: TGTGCCAGCAGTGTGGGACAGTATAGCTACACCTTC; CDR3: CASSVGQYSYTF
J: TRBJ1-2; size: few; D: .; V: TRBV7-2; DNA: TGTGCCAGCAGCAAGGACAGAAACTATGGCTACACCTTC; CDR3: CASSKDRNYGYTF
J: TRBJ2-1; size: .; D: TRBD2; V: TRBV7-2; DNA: TGTGCCAGCAGCGTCGCCAGGACTAGCGGTCCCTACAATGAGCAGTTCTTC; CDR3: CASSVARTSGPYNEQFF
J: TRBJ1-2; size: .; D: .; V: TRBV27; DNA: TGTGCCAGCAGTTTAGGTTCCAGGGCTTATGGCTACACCTTC; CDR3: CASSLGSRAYGYTF
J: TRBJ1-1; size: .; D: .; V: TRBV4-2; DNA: TGTGCCAGCAGCCAAGAGTTTAGGGCGCCGGGGGCTGAAGCTTTCTTT; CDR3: CASSQEFRAPGAEAFF
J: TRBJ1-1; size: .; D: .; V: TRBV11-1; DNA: TGTGCCAGCAGCCAAGGAGGGTTGGGAGGTCACACTGAAGCTTTCTTT; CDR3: CASSQGGLGGHTEAFF
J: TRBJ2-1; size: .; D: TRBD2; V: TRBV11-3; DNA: TGTGCCAGCAGCTTAGGAGCGGGAGGGCACAATGAGCAGTTCTTC; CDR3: CASSLGAGGHNEQFF
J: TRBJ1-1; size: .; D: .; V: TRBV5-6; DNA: TGTGCCAGCAGCTTGATAGACAGGAACGGGGAAGCTTTCTTT; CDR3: CASSLIDRNGEAFF
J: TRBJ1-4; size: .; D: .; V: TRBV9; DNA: TGTGCCAGCAGCGTAGACCCTGTAGCGGCAACTAATGAAAAACTGTTTTTT; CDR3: CASSVDPVAATNEKLFF
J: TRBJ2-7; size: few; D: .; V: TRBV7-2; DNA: TGTGCCAGCAGCTCGGACTGGGGTAGAGATGAGCAGTACTTC; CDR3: CASSSDWGRDEQYF
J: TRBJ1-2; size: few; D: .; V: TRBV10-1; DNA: TGCGCCAGCAGTGTTCCTCCAGGGGAGTTTCCCTATGGCTACACCTTC; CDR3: CASSVPPGEFPYGYTF